Following are 13 T cell receptor beta chains from one sample sequenced in a study of response to subunit inactivated influenza vaccine. Each CDR3 protein gets one entry after TCRdb re-called the RT-PCR reads with MiXCR. This sample has about 240,000 distinct CDR3 sequences, with 12% found just once. The specimen comprised non-naive T cells sorted from PBMCs, sampled approximately 15 days before vaccination. The receptors here all came from a man in his fifties who received an inactivated influenza vaccine.

The chain is built from TRBV3-1 and TRBJ2-1; TRBD2 agrees at 10 bases. This CDR3 spans 16 amino acids. Trimming took 1 base from V and 9 from J; bases not matched to a gene: 9. Germline V CDR1 and CDR2: LGHDT, YNNKEL (reference sequence). The CDR3 sequence: CASSQGVAGGHVEQFF. The CDR3 DNA is TGTGCCAGCAGCCAAGGAGTAGCGGGAGGCCATGTTGAGCAGTTCTTC.

V gene TRBV25-1 combines with J gene TRBJ2-1; 9 nucleotides line up with TRBD2. The V and J ends lost 2 bases and 4 bases, in that order; junction bases with no gene match: 6. CDR1 and CDR2 (germline): MGHDK, SYGVNS. The CDR3 spans 16 residues. This CDR3 is CASSETRGGSYNEQFF. DNA for the CDR3: TGTGCCAGCAGTGAAACGCGGGGGGGTTCTTACAATGAGCAGTTCTTC.

This rearrangement joins TRBV9 to TRBJ2-3, with D tentatively TRBD2 (6 bases). The CDR3 runs to 15 residues. V gave up 0 bases and J gave up 2 bases, with 10 bases separating them. Germline lookup yields CDR1 SGDLS and CDR2 YYNGEE. DNA for the CDR3: TGTGCCAGCAGCGTAGCGGGGGAGATCACAGATACGCAGTATTTT. It is translated as CASSVAGEITDTQYF.

This clonotype has only a few counts. The chain joins TRBV5-1 to TRBJ2-4, with a tentative D call TRBD2 (6 bases). The CDR3 covers 14 residues. V was clipped by 3 bases and J by 3 bases, with 10 bases between them. Germline CDR1 and CDR2: SGHRS and YFSETQ. The CDR3 loop is CASSWGGGKNIQYF. The DNA of the CDR3 is TGCGCCAGCAGCTGGGGAGGAGGCAAAAACATTCAGTACTTC.

The V call is TRBV4-1, the J call TRBJ2-7; 10 positions agree with TRBD1. The CDR3 is 15 amino acids. Germline values: CDR1 MGHRA, CDR2 YSYEKL. After removal of 2 bases from V and 5 bases from J, the junction contained 6 bases not matched to a gene. The CDR3 spells CASSQPGQGSHEQYF. CDR3 DNA: TGCGCCAGCAGCCAACCGGGACAGGGGAGCCACGAGCAGTACTTC.

Points on this clonotype: This may arise from a read error, as a much more abundant clone is one base away. The chain is built from TRBV5-1 and TRBJ2-6; D might be TRBD1 or TRBD2, each matching 5 bases. Per the germline V gene, CDR1 is SGHRS and CDR2 is YFSETQ. The CDR3 extends over 17 amino acids. The DNA of the CDR3 is TGCGCCAGCAGCTTCCCTCTACAGGACTCTGGGCCCAACGTCCTGACTTTC. Its translation: CASSFPLQDSGPNVLTF.

The V call is TRBV7-9, the J call TRBJ1-2; the D is unclear. The CDR3 contains 13 residues. V gave up 2 bases and J gave up 4 bases, with 8 bases separating them. Germline assignment: CDR1 SEHNR and CDR2 FQNEAQ (reference sequence). CDR3 sequence: CASSLLSLYGYTF. The CDR3 nucleotides are TGTGCCAGCAGCTTACTCAGTCTCTATGGCTACACCTTC.

The chain has TRBV5-1 and TRBJ1-4; D perhaps matches TRBD1 (6 bases). V was cut by 0 bases and J by 7 bases, with 13 bases left in between. The CDR3 length is 15 residues. Germline loops: CDR1 SGHRS, CDR2 YFSETQ. The CDR3 reads CASSLDKGQSEKLFF. The CDR3 DNA follows: TGCGCCAGCAGCTTGGATAAAGGACAGAGTGAAAAACTGTTTTTT. The variable domain in full, with the rest retrieved from reference TRBV5-1 and TRBJ1-4, is KAGVTQTPRYLIKTRGQQVTLSCSPISGHRSVSWYQQTPGQGLQFLFEYFSETQRNKGNFPGRFSGRQFSNSRSEMNVSTLELGDSALYLCASSLDKGQSEKLFFGSGTQLSVL.

At least ten counts were recorded for this clonotype. The chain's CDR3 is CSARVQGRTGELFF. DNA for the CDR3: TGCAGTGCTAGAGTGCAGGGACGGACCGGGGAGCTGTTTTTT. The chain combines TRBV20-1 with TRBJ2-2; D tentatively reads TRBD1 or TRBD2 (5 bases each). Germline V lookup: CDR1 DFQATT, CDR2 SNEGSKA (reference sequence). The CDR3 spans 14 residues. The V end lost 1 base, the J end lost 5 bases, and 11 bases lay between the germline ends.

The V gene is TRBV3-1, the J gene TRBJ2-2; D remains unclear. Per germline, CDR1 LGHDT and CDR2 YNNKEL (reference sequence). The CDR3 length is 15 residues. V lost 1 base and J 4 bases, leaving 10 bases between the germline ends. In DNA form, the CDR3 reads TGTGCCAGCAGCCAAGGGGTAGCCCGCACCGGGGAGCTGTTTTTT. It specifies CASSQGVARTGELFF.

In regard to this clonotype: A much more abundant neighbour one base away suggests this may be a read error. This rearrangement joins TRBV6-2 or TRBV6-3 to TRBJ2-2; D gene unclear. The CDR3 length is 14 residues. V was clipped by 8 bases and J by 4 bases, with 14 bases between them. Germline CDR1 reads MNHEY; CDR2 reads SVGEGT. The chain's CDR3 is CASAAITATGELFF. CDR3 bases: TGTGCCAGCGCAGCAATTACGGCCACCGGGGAGCTGTTTTTT.

This clonotype was seen only a few times. The CDR3 DNA sequence: TGTGCCAGCAGCTTGACAGTAAGGAGCACAGATACGCAGTATTTT. It translates to CASSLTVRSTDTQYF. The chain links TRBV5-5 to TRBJ2-3; D is unclear. The germline V gene has CDR1 SGHKS and CDR2 YYEKEE (reference sequence). V lost 1 base to trimming and J lost 0 bases, with 9 bases between them. This CDR3 has 15 residues.

This clonotype was recorded a few times. DNA for the CDR3: TGTGCCAGCAGCTTAGAGGTTCTAGCGCTAACCCCCACCAATGAGCAGTTCTTC. Translated, it gives CASSLEVLALTPTNEQFF. The chain uses TRBV7-6 and TRBJ2-1, with D possibly being TRBD2 (6 bases). The CDR3 is 18 amino acids. The V and J ends lost 1 base and 6 bases respectively, with 22 bases between them. Per germline, CDR1 SGHVS and CDR2 FNYEAQ.